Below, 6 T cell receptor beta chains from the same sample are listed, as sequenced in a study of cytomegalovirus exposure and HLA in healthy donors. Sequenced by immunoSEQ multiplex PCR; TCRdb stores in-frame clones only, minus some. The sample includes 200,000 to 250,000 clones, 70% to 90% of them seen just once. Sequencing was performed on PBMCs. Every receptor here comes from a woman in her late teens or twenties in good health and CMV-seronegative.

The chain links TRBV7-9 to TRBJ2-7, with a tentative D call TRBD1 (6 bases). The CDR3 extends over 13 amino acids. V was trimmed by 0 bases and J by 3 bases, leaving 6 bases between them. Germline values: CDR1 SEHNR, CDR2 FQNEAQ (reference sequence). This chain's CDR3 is CASSLAGHYEQYF. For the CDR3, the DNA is TGTGCCAGCAGCTTAGCGGGACACTACGAGCAGTACTTC.

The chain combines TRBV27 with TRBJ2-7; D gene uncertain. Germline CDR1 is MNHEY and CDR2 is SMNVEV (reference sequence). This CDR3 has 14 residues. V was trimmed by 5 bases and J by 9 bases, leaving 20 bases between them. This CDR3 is CASSHTGQPTAQYF. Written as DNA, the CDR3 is TGTGCCAGCAGTCATACGGGCCAACCTACGGCGCAGTACTTC.

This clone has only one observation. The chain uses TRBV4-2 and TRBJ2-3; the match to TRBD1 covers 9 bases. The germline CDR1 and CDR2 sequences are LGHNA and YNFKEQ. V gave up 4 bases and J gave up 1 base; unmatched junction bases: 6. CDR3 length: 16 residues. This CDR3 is CASSPDRGVGTDTQYF. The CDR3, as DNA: TGTGCCAGCAGCCCTGACAGGGGGGTTGGCACAGATACGCAGTATTTT.

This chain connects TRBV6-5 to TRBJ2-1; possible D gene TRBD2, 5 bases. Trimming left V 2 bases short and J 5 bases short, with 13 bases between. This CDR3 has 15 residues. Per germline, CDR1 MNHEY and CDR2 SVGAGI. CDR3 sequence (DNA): TGTGCCAGCAGTTACGCGGGTAATGTGGACAATGAGCAGTTCTTC. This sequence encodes CASSYAGNVDNEQFF.

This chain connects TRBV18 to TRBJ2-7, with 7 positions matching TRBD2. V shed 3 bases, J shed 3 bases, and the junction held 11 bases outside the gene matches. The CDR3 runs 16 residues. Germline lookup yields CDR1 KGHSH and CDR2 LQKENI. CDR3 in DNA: TGTGCCAGCTCACCCGATTCTACGGGAGGAATCTACGAGCAGTACTTC. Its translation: CASSPDSTGGIYEQYF.

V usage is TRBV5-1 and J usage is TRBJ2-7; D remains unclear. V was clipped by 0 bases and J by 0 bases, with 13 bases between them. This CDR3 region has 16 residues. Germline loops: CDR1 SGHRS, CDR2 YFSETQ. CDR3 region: CASSLDPARSSYEQYF. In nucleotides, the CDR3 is TGCGCCAGCAGCTTGGACCCAGCGAGGAGCTCCTACGAGCAGTACTTC. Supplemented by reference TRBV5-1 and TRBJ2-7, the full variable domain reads KAGVTQTPRYLIKTRGQQVTLSCSPISGHRSVSWYQQTPGQGLQFLFEYFSETQRNKGNFPGRFSGRQFSNSRSEMNVSTLELGDSALYLCASSLDPARSSYEQYFGPGTRLTVT.